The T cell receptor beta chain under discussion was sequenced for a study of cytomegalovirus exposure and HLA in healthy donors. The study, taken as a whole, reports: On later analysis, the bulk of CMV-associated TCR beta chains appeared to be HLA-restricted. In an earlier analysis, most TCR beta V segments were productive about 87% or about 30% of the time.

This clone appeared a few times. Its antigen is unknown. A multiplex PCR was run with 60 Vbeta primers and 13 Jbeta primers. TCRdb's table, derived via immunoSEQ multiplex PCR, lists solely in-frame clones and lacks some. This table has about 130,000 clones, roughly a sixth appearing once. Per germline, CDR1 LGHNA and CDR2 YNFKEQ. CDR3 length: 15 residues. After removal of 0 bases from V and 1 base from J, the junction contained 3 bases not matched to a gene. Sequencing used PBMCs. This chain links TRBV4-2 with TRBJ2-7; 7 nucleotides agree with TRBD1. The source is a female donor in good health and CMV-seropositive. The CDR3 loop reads CASSQDNRGSYEQYF. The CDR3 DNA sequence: TGTGCCAGCAGCCAAGACAACAGGGGTTCCTACGAGCAGTACTTC.